Each of the 2 T cell receptor beta chains below was sequenced from the same sample in a study of long-term antiretroviral therapy in people with HIV. Run at survey level, the immunoSEQ assay was version v3.0. Sequencing used immunoSEQ multiplex PCR; TCRdb keeps in-frame clones, though not all of them. Of approximately 36,000 clones listed, roughly 80% were seen once; the top ten hold roughly 6.1%. The sequenced sample was unsorted PBMCs, obtained 0.6 years after starting antiretroviral therapy. These TCRs come from a man younger than 35 with HIV.

The CDR3 region is CASSTPRKGSYNEQFF. As DNA, the CDR3 is TGTGCCAGCAGTACCCCCCGGAAGGGATCCTACAATGAGCAGTTCTTC. This chain links TRBV27 with TRBJ2-1; D is unclear. From germline, CDR1 is MNHEY and CDR2 SMNVEV (reference sequence). Trimming took off 5 bases at V and 1 base at J, with 15 bases between the two ends. The CDR3 contains 16 residues.

The chain couples TRBV5-1 to TRBJ1-2; D is perhaps TRBD1 (5 bases). V lost 0 bases and J lost 3, with 9 bases in between. Germline V lookup: CDR1 SGHRS, CDR2 YFSETQ. The CDR3 is 14 amino acids. This CDR3 reads CASSLARADYGYTF. The CDR3 nucleotides are TGCGCCAGCAGCTTGGCCAGGGCCGACTATGGCTACACCTTC.